Listed here is a single TCR beta chain. This clone was picked up a small number of times. No cognate antigen has been identified for it. Base qualities are not at hand, and no much larger clone is one base apart. These data come from a study of sequential checkpoint blockade in melanoma (dated by TCRdb to about 2019). Regarding the research as a whole: Patients were randomized 1:1 to first-line nivolumab followed by ipilimumab (arm A) or ipilimumab followed by nivolumab (arm B). Maintenance nivolumab came after both trial sequences. DNA from about a hundred pretreatment melanoma tumor samples underwent TCRbeta immunosequencing. For more than 20 patients, matched tumor biopsies were obtained before treatment and at week 13, following single-agent nivolumab (arm A) or ipilimumab (arm B). The same lesion was the source of 75% to 90% of the matched pre- and post-treatment tumor biopsy pairs. Results and caveats for the whole study, not just this receptor: Larger, independent patient cohorts are needed to validate the response-prediction model that combines TCR metrics and mutation burden. Clinical benefit was about 30 times more likely to be achieved by patients whose tumor T-cell fraction and clonality increased by week 13. In the nivolumab-first arm (arm A), an association was found between pretreatment tumor TIL clonality and response (P = .04). Within-arm analyses of tumor T-cell fraction were constrained by small sample sizes and reduced statistical power. Tumor T-cell fraction and clonality were found to correlate with PD-L1 staining and CD8+ T-cell counts but not with mutational load.

TCRbeta CDR3 regions were immunosequenced from genomic DNA with the immunoSEQ Assay. Genomic DNA was amplified by bias-controlled multiplex PCR before high-throughput sequencing. In the original analysis: To quantify the absolute abundance of each unique TCRbeta CDR3 region, the sequences were collapsed and filtered. Clonality was defined as 1 minus Pielou's evenness and was calculated using productive rearrangements only. To compute tumor T-cell fraction, TCRbeta template counts were normalized to usable DNA, with usable DNA estimated from several housekeeping genes. A previously published method was used to identify clones with significantly greater frequencies in on-treatment samples than in baseline samples. The source is immuneACCESS, and TCRdb retained only in-frame sequences with V and J called. Part of the clones is not carried over; for the studies checked, unresolved V genes explain less than half of this, and the remainder is unexplained. V and J calls and clone size are those listed in that table; D and trimming were worked out from the DNA. Counted in this sample were some 7,000 clones; around 22% of them appeared once. The ten biggest clones cover about 9.5% of the sample.

In the paper's terms, the treatment or condition label means: randomized to nivolumab then ipilimumab (arm A) or the reverse (arm B). None of the trial patients had been given prior DNA-damaging chemotherapy. The samples were obtained from melanoma patients enrolled in CheckMate 064, an open-label, randomized phase II trial testing sequential checkpoint blockade. Genomic DNA from formalin-fixed paraffin-embedded (FFPE) tissue samples served as the input for tumor TCR sequencing. Including cysteine and phenylalanine, the CDR3 has 15 amino acids. Only the CDR3 portion is preserved as DNA: 45 bases, with reading frame beginning at the first base.

The source was tumor tissue (inferred from file names), collected from a patient given nivolumab and ipilimumab in sequence. This sequence was found in a human donor with melanoma. This receptor chain uses TRBV7-5 and TRBJ2-3; the table's D call, TRBD2, was not checked against the DNA. TRBV7-5 is flagged as a pseudogene. The nucleotides are TGTGCCAGCAGTTCCTTAGCGGGAGCGGGAGATACGCAGTATTTT. Protein translation: CASSSLAGAGDTQYF.